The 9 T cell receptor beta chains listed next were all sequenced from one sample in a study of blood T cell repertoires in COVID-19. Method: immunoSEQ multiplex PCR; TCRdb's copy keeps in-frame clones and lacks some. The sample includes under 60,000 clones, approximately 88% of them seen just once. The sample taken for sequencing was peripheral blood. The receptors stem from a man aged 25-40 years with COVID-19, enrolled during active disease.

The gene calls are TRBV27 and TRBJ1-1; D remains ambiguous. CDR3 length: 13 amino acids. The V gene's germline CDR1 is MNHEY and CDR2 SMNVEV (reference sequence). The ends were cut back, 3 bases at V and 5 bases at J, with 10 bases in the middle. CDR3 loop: CASSFGVLTEAFF. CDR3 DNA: TGTGCCAGCAGTTTTGGTGTCCTAACTGAAGCTTTCTTT.

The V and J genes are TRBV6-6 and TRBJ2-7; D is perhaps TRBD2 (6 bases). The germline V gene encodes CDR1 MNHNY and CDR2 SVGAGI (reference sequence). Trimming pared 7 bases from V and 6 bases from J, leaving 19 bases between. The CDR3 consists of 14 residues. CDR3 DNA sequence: TGTGCCAGCACGAAGGGCGGGAACCGCCTCGAGCAGTACTTC. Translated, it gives CASTKGGNRLEQYF.

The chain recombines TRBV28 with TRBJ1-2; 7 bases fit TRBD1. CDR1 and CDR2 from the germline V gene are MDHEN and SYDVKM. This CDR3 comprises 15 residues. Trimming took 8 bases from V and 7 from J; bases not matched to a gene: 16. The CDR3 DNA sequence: TGTGCCAGCTTGACAGCGAGACAGGGAACTGGTGGCTACACCTTC. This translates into CASLTARQGTGGYTF.

The CDR3: CALSGQGAYNEQFF. CDR3 nucleotide sequence: TGTGCCCTCTCAGGACAGGGGGCTTACAATGAGCAGTTCTTC. This sequence joins TRBV10-3 and TRBJ2-1; TRBD1 matches 11 bases. The CDR3 length is 14 residues. Germline CDR1 is ENHRY and CDR2 is SYGVKD. After removal of 11 bases from V and 4 bases from J, the junction contained 7 bases not matched to a gene.

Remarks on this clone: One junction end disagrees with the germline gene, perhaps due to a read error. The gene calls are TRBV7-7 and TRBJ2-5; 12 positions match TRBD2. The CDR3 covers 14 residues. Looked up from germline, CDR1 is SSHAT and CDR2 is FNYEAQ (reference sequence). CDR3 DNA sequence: TGTGCTAGCAGCTCGACTAGCGGGAGAAAGACCCAGTACTTC. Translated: CASSSTSGRKTQYF.

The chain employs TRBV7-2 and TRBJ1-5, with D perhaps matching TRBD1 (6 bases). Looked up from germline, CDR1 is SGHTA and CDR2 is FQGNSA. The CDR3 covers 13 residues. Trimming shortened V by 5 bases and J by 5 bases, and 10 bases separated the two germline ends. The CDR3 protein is CASSPDSYQPQHF. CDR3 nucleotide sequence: TGTGCCAGCAGCCCGGACAGTTATCAGCCCCAGCATTTT.

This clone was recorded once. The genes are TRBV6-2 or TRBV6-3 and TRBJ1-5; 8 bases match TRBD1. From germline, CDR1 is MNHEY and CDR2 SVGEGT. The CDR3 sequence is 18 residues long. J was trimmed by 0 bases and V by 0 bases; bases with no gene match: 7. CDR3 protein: CASSYSSSRGHSNQPQHF. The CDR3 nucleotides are TGTGCCAGCAGTTACTCGAGTAGCAGGGGGCATAGCAATCAGCCCCAGCATTTT.

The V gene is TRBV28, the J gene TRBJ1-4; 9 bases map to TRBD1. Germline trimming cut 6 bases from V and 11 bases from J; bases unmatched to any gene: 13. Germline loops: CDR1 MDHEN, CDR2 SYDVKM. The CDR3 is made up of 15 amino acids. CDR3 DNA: TGTGCCAGCAGCTCCTCTGGACAGGGGTTGGGGAAACTGTTTTTT. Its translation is CASSSSGQGLGKLFF.

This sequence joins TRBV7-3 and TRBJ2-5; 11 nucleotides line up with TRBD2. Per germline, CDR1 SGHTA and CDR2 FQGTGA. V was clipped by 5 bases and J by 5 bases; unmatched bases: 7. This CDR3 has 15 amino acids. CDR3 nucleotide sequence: TGTGCCAGCAGCCTTAGCGGGAGGGCCGGGGAGACCCAGTACTTC. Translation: CASSLSGRAGETQYF.